The clone carrying this T cell receptor (beta chain) showed up just a few times. Its specificity is not known. This record comes from a study of T cell repertoires in cytomegalovirus infection. At the level of the study: In public TCR beta signatures, there were indications of both CMV infection and matching HLA type.

One entry per CDR3 protein, called by TCRdb with MiXCR from the reads. The sample holds roughly 160,000 distinct CDR3 sequences, roughly 22% seen once. CDR3 length: 15 residues. J lost 4 bases, V lost 1 base, and 5 bases had no gene match. CDR1 and CDR2 (germline): SGHTA, FQGNSA. The source of this sequence is a human donor in good health (CMV status not recorded). Some clones in this sample may be carry-over from other donors' samples. The chain carries TRBV7-2 and TRBJ1-1, with TRBD1 matching over 8 bases. Sequenced material: CD8+ T cells from cultured PBMCs, taken from culture after CMV antigen stimulation. CDR3 in DNA: TGTGCCAGCAGCTTAGATCAGGGGGCGGGCACTGAAGCTTTCTTT. Protein sequence: CASSLDQGAGTEAFF.